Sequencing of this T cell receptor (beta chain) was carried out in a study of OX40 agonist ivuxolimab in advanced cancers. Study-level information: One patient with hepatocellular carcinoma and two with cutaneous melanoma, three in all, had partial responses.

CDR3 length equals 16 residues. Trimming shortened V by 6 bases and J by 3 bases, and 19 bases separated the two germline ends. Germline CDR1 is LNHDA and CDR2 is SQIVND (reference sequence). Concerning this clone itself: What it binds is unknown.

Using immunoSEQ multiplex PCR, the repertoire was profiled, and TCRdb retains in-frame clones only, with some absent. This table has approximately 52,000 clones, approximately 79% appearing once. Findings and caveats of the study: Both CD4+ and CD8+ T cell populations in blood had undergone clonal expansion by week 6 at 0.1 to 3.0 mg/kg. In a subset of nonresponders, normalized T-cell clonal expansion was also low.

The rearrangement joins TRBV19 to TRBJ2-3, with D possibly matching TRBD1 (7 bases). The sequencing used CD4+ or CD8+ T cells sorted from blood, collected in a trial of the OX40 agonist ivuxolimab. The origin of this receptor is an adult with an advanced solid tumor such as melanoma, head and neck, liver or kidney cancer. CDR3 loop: CASSHRGGGRTDTQYF. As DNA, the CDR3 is TGTGCCAGTAGCCACAGGGGAGGAGGCCGGACAGATACGCAGTATTTT. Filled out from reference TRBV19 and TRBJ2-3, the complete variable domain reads DGGITQSPKYLFRKEGQNVTLSCEQNLNHDAMYWYRQDPGQGLRLIYYSQIVNDFQKGDIAEGYSVSREKKESFPLTVTSAQKNPTAFYLCASSHRGGGRTDTQYFGPGTRLTVL.